The present T cell receptor beta chain was sequenced within a study of T-cell memory formation after mild COVID-19. Study information: Across donors, TCR clusters were largely donor specific. Overall study results and limits: That cross-reactive memory joined was suggested by some responding clones appearing in pre-infection memory. Contracting CD4+ clones sat mainly in CM and EM; CD8+ in EMRA. Clones contracting over day 15 to 85 were CD4/CD8 balanced, with later expanders leaning CD4+.

V was pared by 0 bases and J by 9 bases, with 12 bases between. The CDR3 is 14 residues long. Germline assignment: CDR1 LNHNV and CDR2 YYDKDF (reference sequence). Each CDR3 protein gets one entry after TCRdb re-called the 5' RACE reads with MiXCR. The sample contains hundreds of thousands of distinct CDR3 sequences, 20% to 25% of which appear only once. This clonotype appeared many times. Antigen specificity is unknown. The chain combines TRBV15 with TRBJ2-1; D not certain. Sequences were obtained from PBMCs or a T cell subset sorted from them (not recorded which). This TCR came from an adult woman who had mild COVID-19 (a few samples of this study predate the infection). Cell type and time point are not known. The CDR3 nucleotides are TGTGCCACCAGCAGAGATCAGGCAGCTTTTGAGCAGTTCTTC. Residues: CATSRDQAAFEQFF.